The present entry profiles one TCR beta chain with its context. Its specificity is unknown. Reverse transcription of about 0.5 to 1 ug RNA used random hexamers. The CDR3 of TCR beta was amplified by immunoSEQ multiplex PCR across 54 Vbeta and 13 Jbeta. TCRdb re-derived calls from the immunoSEQ multiplex PCR reads in MiXCR, one entry per CDR3 protein. This table holds about 150,000 distinct CDR3 sequences, roughly 94% found once. This specimen belongs to a study of CD8 T cells in Susac syndrome. Study-wide results and caveats: It was acknowledged by the study that relatively few individuals were included in its TCR sequencing and HLA analysis.

Sequencing of TCR beta was performed on blood CD8+ and CD4+ T cells. The CDR3 length is 15 residues. Sequencing was done on a sample of CD8+ T cells from PBMCs. The chain uses TRBV21-1 and TRBJ1-2; TRBD1 is taken as the D call from the table, unchecked against the DNA. TRBV21-1 is an annotated pseudogene. This receptor was identified in a human donor with multiple sclerosis. CDR3 sequence reads: CASTPGGTANYGYTF. The CDR3 nucleotides are TGTGCCAGCACCCCCGGGGGCACCGCTAACTATGGCTACACCTTC.